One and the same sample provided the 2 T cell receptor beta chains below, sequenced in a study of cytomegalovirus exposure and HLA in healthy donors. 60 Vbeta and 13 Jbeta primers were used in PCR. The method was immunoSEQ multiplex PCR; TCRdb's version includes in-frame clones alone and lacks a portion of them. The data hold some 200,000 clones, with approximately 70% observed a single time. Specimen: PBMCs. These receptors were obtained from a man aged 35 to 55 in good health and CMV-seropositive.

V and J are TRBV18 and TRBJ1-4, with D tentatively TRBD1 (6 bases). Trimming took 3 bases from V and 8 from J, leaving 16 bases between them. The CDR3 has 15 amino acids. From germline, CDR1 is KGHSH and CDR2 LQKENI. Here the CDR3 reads CASSPVLNREEKLFF. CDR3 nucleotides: TGTGCCAGCTCACCGGTCCTAAACAGGGAGGAAAAACTGTTTTTT.

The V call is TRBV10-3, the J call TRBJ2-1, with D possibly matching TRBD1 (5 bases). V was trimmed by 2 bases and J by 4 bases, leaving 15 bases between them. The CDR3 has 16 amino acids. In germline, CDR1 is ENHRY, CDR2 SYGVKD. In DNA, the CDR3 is TGTGCCATCAGTGAGGGTTTAGGGGCGCGGTACAATGAGCAGTTCTTC. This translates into CAISEGLGARYNEQFF.